The next 9 T cell receptor beta chains were all read from a single sample in a study of blood T cell repertoires in COVID-19. Sequenced by immunoSEQ multiplex PCR; TCRdb stores in-frame clones only, minus some. The repertoire includes some 120,000 clones, about 92% of them detected once, and 4% to 5% sits in the top ten. Sequencing used peripheral blood. The receptor source for this set is a man between 60 and 70 years old with COVID-19, enrolled during active disease.

The count of this clone is one. The chain recombines TRBV20-1 with TRBJ2-7; 9 bases match TRBD1. Germline CDR1 and CDR2: DFQATT and SNEGSKA (reference sequence). V dropped 3 bases and J dropped 2; count of bases not matched to a gene: 2. The CDR3 loop spans 13 amino acids. CDR3 region: CSASGQGTYEQYF. CDR3 nucleotides: TGCAGTGCTAGTGGACAGGGGACCTACGAGCAGTACTTC.

The chain employs TRBV18 and TRBJ1-1; 7 bases fit TRBD1. With V trimmed by 2 bases and J by 3 bases, 3 bases remained unmatched. From germline, CDR1 is KGHSH and CDR2 LQKENI. CDR3 length: 14 amino acids. Here the CDR3 reads CASSPRGQDTEAFF. CDR3 DNA: TGTGCCAGCTCACCAAGGGGGCAGGACACTGAAGCTTTCTTT.

The V and J genes are TRBV5-4 and TRBJ2-5, with 7 bases lining up with TRBD1. Germline V gene data show CDR1 as SGHNT and CDR2 as YYREEE (reference sequence). CDR3 length: 15 amino acids. V shed 4 bases, J shed 4 bases, and the junction held 10 bases outside the gene matches. The CDR3 sequence is CASSLPQGVRETQYF. The CDR3 nucleotides are TGTGCCAGCAGCCTGCCCCAGGGGGTTAGAGAGACCCAGTACTTC.

The sample holds a few counts of this clone. The chain carries TRBV6-5 and TRBJ2-2; D is perhaps TRBD2 (5 bases). Germline V CDR1 and CDR2: MNHEY, SVGAGI. The V gene lost 7 bases and the J gene lost 0 bases, with 12 bases spanning the gap. The CDR3 consists of 15 residues. For the CDR3, the DNA is TGTGCCAGCAACCGGGGAAGTGCGAACACCGGGGAGCTGTTTTTT. It codes for CASNRGSANTGELFF.

The chain employs TRBV19 and TRBJ2-2; 7 nucleotides line up with TRBD2. Germline trimming cut 3 bases from V and 4 bases from J; bases unmatched to any gene: 5. CDR1 is LNHDA, CDR2 SQIVND, per germline (reference sequence). CDR3 length equals 15 residues. CDR3 nucleotide sequence: TGTGCCAGTAGTATCCGGCGCGGGAGCACCGGGGAGCTGTTTTTT. It translates to CASSIRRGSTGELFF.

The V call is TRBV5-5, the J call TRBJ1-3; 7 bases line up with TRBD1. V trimming: 3 bases; J trimming: 1 base; junction bases outside the gene matches: 16. The CDR3 sequence is 19 residues long. The V gene's germline CDR1 is SGHKS and CDR2 YYEKEE (reference sequence). The DNA of the CDR3 is TGTGCCAGCAGCTCACGCTCAGGGGGTGCTGGGGAGTCTGGAAACACCATATATTTT. It translates to CASSSRSGGAGESGNTIYF. Complete variable domain (other parts from reference TRBV5-5 and TRBJ1-3): DAGVTQSPTHLIKTRGQQVTLRCSPISGHKSVSWYQQVLGQGPQFIFQYYEKEERGRGNFPDRFSARQFPNYSSELNVNALLLGDSALYLCASSSRSGGAGESGNTIYFGEGSWLTVV.

The chain uses TRBV3-1 (or the pseudogene TRBV3-2) and TRBJ2-7, with TRBD2 identical over 8 bases. CDR3 size: 16 residues. Germline lookup yields CDR1 LGHDT and CDR2 YNNKEL (reference sequence). The J segment lost 3 bases and the V segment lost 1 base, leaving 8 bases of the junction unmatched. The CDR3 protein is CASSQGSAGDFYEQYF. CDR3 coding DNA: TGTGCCAGCAGCCAAGGTTCAGCGGGAGATTTCTACGAGCAGTACTTC.

The chain has TRBV9 and TRBJ2-1; 8 bases agree with TRBD2. Germline CDR1 reads SGDLS; CDR2 reads YYNGEE. The CDR3 runs to 15 residues. The trim removed 4 bases at V and 0 bases at J, leaving 3 bases unmatched. The CDR3 sequence: CASSTLAGSYNEQFF. CDR3 nucleotide sequence: TGTGCCAGCAGCACCCTAGCGGGCTCCTACAATGAGCAGTTCTTC.

V gene TRBV19 combines with J gene TRBJ2-7; D call uncertain. Trimming stripped 3 bases from V and 0 bases from J, with 18 bases between. The CDR3 sequence is 17 residues long. The germline V gene has CDR1 LNHDA and CDR2 SQIVND (reference sequence). CDR3 residues: CASSMGGARLNSYEQYF. DNA for the CDR3: TGTGCCAGTAGTATGGGTGGAGCGAGATTGAACTCCTACGAGCAGTACTTC.